This T cell receptor (beta chain) comes out of a study of blood T cell repertoires in COVID-19. CDR1 KGHDR and CDR2 SFDVKD come from the germline V gene. The CDR3 is made up of 15 amino acids. V lost 5 bases to trimming and J lost 6 bases; unmatched junction nucleotides: 8. Clones were read by immunoSEQ multiplex PCR, and TCRdb kept only the in-frame ones, dropping some. The sample carries some 250,000 clones, around 86% recorded once. This receptor was identified in a woman aged 55-70 years with COVID-19, enrolled during active disease. The V gene is TRBV24-1, the J gene TRBJ2-3, with TRBD1 identical over 9 bases. Sequenced sample: peripheral blood. The CDR3 spells CATSVPGTGLDTQYF. Here the CDR3 DNA reads TGTGCCACCAGTGTCCCCGGGACAGGGCTCGATACGCAGTATTTT.